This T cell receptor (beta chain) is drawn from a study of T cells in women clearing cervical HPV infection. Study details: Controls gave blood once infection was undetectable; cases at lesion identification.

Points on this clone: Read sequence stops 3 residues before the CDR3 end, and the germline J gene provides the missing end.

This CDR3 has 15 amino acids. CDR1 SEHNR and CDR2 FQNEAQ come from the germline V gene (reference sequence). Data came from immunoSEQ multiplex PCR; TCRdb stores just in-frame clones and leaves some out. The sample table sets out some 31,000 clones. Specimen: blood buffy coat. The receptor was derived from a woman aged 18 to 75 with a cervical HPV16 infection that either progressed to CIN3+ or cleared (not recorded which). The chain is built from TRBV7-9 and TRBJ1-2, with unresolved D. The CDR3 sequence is CASSSHRTSFYDYTF. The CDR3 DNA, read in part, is TGTGCCAGCAGCTCCCATAGGACTAGCTTCTACGAC.